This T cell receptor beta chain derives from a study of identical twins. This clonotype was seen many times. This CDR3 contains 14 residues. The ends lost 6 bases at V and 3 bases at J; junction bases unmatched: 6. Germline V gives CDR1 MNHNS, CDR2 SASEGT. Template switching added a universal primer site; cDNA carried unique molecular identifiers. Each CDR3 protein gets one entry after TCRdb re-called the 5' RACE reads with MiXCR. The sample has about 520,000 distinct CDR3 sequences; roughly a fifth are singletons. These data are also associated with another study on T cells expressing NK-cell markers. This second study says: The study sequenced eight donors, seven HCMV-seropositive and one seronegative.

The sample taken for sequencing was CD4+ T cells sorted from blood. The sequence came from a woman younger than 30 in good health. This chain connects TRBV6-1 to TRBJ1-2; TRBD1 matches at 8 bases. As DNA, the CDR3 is TGTGCCAGCAGACCCAGGGGGCGCGACTATGGCTACACCTTC. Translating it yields CASRPRGRDYGYTF.